A selection of T cell receptor beta chains follows, all from one sample in a study of identical twins. MiXCR, applied by TCRdb to the 5' RACE reads, yields one record per CDR3 protein. The top ten hold 2.9% of the sample, which has 470,000 or so distinct CDR3 sequences, 20% to 25% seen once. These data also formed part of another study, on T cells expressing NK-cell markers.

The specimen sequenced was CD4+ T cells sorted from blood. The receptors derive from a woman under 30 in good health. Each CDR3 is given with its conserved first and last residue.

TRBV5-5	TRBJ2-7	CASRQDTQQYF
TRBV12-3/TRBV12-4	TRBJ2-3	CASSSHSTDTQYF
TRBV20-1	TRBJ2-7	CSAQPLAGAYEQYF
TRBV7-2	TRBJ2-7	CASSYELAGYEQYF
TRBV12-3/TRBV12-4	TRBJ2-7	CASSLLGSEQYF
TRBV21-1	TRBJ2-1	CASSKDSPGYNEQFF
TRBV28	TRBJ1-1	CASSLEQLNTEAFF
TRBV6-5	TRBJ1-5	CASSYLDGLGPQHF
TRBV6-1	TRBJ2-1	CASGDRLTNEQFF
TRBV5-5	TRBJ1-1	CASSLDMETEAFF
TRBV6-5	TRBJ1-1	CASSYSRQNTEAFF
TRBV7-8	TRBJ2-7	CASSLFPDSTYEQYF
TRBV6-1	TRBJ2-1	CASRETGRNEQFF
TRBV25-1	TRBJ2-1	CASSDGTVDPSGIEQFF
TRBV7-2	TRBJ2-6	CASSPGIHSGANVLTF
TRBV7-9	TRBJ2-7	CASSLGAGVVHEQYF
TRBV5-1	TRBJ2-1	CASSGLAGSHNEQFF
TRBV5-5	TRBJ2-3	CASSLWGRAADTQYF
TRBV5-5	TRBJ2-3	CASSFRDFTDTQYF
TRBV7-2	TRBJ1-2	CASSRGKATLYGYTF
TRBV28	TRBJ1-1	CASGEGTEAFF
TRBV10-2	TRBJ2-1	CASSGRFYNEQFF
TRBV29-1	TRBJ2-5	CSVAGTSGGHEETQYF
TRBV5-1	TRBJ2-7	CASSLEGATYEQYF
TRBV12-3/TRBV12-4	TRBJ1-6	CASSQDRAYSPLHF
TRBV12-3/TRBV12-4	TRBJ2-3	CASSFAPSGTDTQYF
TRBV10-1	TRBJ2-1	CASSERLAGVNEQFF
TRBV12-3/TRBV12-4	TRBJ1-4	CASSFRQGGGEKLFF
TRBV12-3/TRBV12-4	TRBJ2-3	CASSFRNRGRADTQYF
TRBV20-1	TRBJ2-2	CSASRGPNTGELFF
TRBV12-3/TRBV12-4	TRBJ2-4	CASRGTSVLAKNIQYF
TRBV4-3	TRBJ2-3	CASSLSRDADTQYF
TRBV5-6	TRBJ2-1	CASSSQSGGRSNEQFF
TRBV20-1	TRBJ1-5	CSASSGLPSNQPQHF
TRBV7-6	TRBJ2-1	CASSLYHRSAGQTGRSQQFF
TRBV11-2	TRBJ2-7	CASTKGTPLEQYF
TRBV27	TRBJ2-7	CASRSPHGQGVNEQYF
TRBV27	TRBJ1-4	CASRITGIGEKLFF
TRBV6-1	TRBJ1-6	CASSGTGNSPLHF
TRBV12-3/TRBV12-4	TRBJ2-5	CASSFSGQGQETQYF
TRBV20-1	TRBJ1-1	CSARKGAMNTEAFF
TRBV12-3/TRBV12-4	TRBJ2-2	CASSPGSGGGTGELFF
TRBV7-2	TRBJ2-5	CASSPPAGAQETQYF
TRBV20-1	TRBJ2-2	CSARKGGNTGELFF
TRBV12-3/TRBV12-4	TRBJ2-3	CASSPTSGRDTQYF
TRBV29-1	TRBJ2-1	CSVDIGTSGRYNEQFF
TRBV12-3/TRBV12-4	TRBJ2-2	CASSGTTTGELFF
TRBV20-1	TRBJ2-7	CSAIVAGVREQYF
TRBV7-2	TRBJ2-7	CASSGWITYEQYF
TRBV6-2/TRBV6-3	TRBJ1-2	CASSYRRYYGYTF
TRBV20-1	TRBJ2-1	CSARRRDYNEQFF
TRBV4-1	TRBJ2-1	CASTTGTSGRNEQFF
TRBV20-1	TRBJ2-5	CSAVASGGSSRETQYF
TRBV6-5	TRBJ2-1	CASSYNKRNEQFF
TRBV20-1	TRBJ2-7	CSAGSVGEQYF
TRBV12-3/TRBV12-4	TRBJ2-7	CASSFPKLAGPNEQYF
TRBV9	TRBJ1-2	CASSVGQRYGYTF
TRBV7-8	TRBJ1-6	CASSYRVSPLHF
TRBV3-1	TRBJ2-3	CASSQRGLLSTDTQYF